These 14 T cell receptor beta chains share one sample of origin, sequenced in a study of blood T cells in healthy people across ages. It was with a sample-barcoded 5' primer and a J-beta primer mix that a second PCR of roughly 6 to 11 cycles was run. MiXCR was run by TCRdb on the 5' RACE reads, yielding one entry per CDR3 protein. Among 800,000 or so distinct CDR3 sequences, 20% to 25% were seen once, and the ten largest hold under 4.5%. The same sample was also used in a study of T cells of mothers and their children.

Sequencing input: blood. These receptors were collected from a boy under 18 in good health.

This clonotype was recorded only once. A read error may produce the germline difference seen at one junction end. The chain combines TRBV12-5 with TRBJ2-5; TRBD2 matches 14 bases. Germline V gene sequence: CDR1 LGHNT, CDR2 FRNRAP. The CDR3 spans 14 residues. As DNA, the CDR3 is TGTGCTAGTGGTTCGGGACTAGCGGGAGAGGCCCAGTACTTC. Amino acids: CASGSGLAGEAQYF. The complete variable domain, with remaining parts taken from reference TRBV12-5 and TRBJ2-5, reads DARVTQTPRHKVTEMGQEVTMRCQPILGHNTVFWYRQTMMQGLELLAYFRNRAPLDDSGMPKDRFSAEMPDATLATLKIQPSEPRDSAVYFCASGSGLAGEAQYFGPGTRLLVL.

The chain has TRBV29-1 and TRBJ2-3; tentative D call: TRBD1 (7 bases). The CDR3 spans 10 residues. Germline assignment: CDR1 SQVTM and CDR2 ANQGSEA. V lost 7 bases and J lost 6, with 8 bases in between. The CDR3 DNA sequence: TGCAGCGCAGGGGGGGATACGCAGTATTTT. Translating it yields CSAGGDTQYF.

The V gene is TRBV7-8, the J gene TRBJ1-2; 8 nucleotides agree with TRBD1. The germline V gene encodes CDR1 SGHVS and CDR2 FQNEAQ. The V segment lost 4 bases and the J segment 3 bases; nucleotides outside the gene matches: 4. This CDR3 is built from 14 residues. The CDR3 DNA follows: TGTGCCAGCAGCTCGGACAGGGCCGACTATGGCTACACCTTC. Translated: CASSSDRADYGYTF.

V gene TRBV20-1 combines with J gene TRBJ2-7; D is unclear. CDR1 DFQATT and CDR2 SNEGSKA come from the germline V gene (reference sequence). The length of the CDR3 is 14 residues. Trimming removed 5 bases at V and 0 bases at J, with 14 bases between. CDR3 amino acids: CSAPLRSSSYEQYF. CDR3 DNA sequence: TGCAGTGCTCCCTTGAGGTCGAGCTCCTACGAGCAGTACTTC.

This clonotype was seen more than once but under ten times. At one boundary the junction diverges from the germline segment, which might be a read error. The chain employs TRBV7-3 and TRBJ2-1, with D maybe TRBD1 (5 bases). Per the germline V gene, CDR1 is SGHTA and CDR2 is FQGTGA. The CDR3 runs 14 residues. CDR3 nucleotides: TGTGCCAGCAGCTACGACAGTTCCTACAATAAGCAGTTCTTC. This sequence encodes CASSYDSSYNKQFF. Variable domain in full (rest from reference TRBV7-3 and TRBJ2-1): GAGVSQTPSNKVTEKGKYVELRCDPISGHTALYWYRQSLGQGPEFLIYFQGTGAADDSGLPNDRFFAVRPEGSVSTLKIQRTERGDSAVYLCASSYDSSYNKQFFGPGTRLTVL.

CDR3 DNA sequence: TGTGCCAGCAGTGGAAGGACTAACCCCTCCTACGAGCAGTACTTC. Its protein product is CASSGRTNPSYEQYF. The chain employs TRBV27 and TRBJ2-7; a weak D match, TRBD2 (6 bases). Germline V gene lookup returns CDR1 MNHEY and CDR2 SMNVEV (reference sequence). The CDR3 runs 15 residues. V was shortened by 5 bases and J by 0 bases, with 14 bases between the two germline ends.

The chain combines TRBV6-2 or TRBV6-3 with TRBJ2-4; TRBD2 agrees at 8 bases. V shed 2 bases and J 7 bases; nucleotides not matched to a gene: 4. There are 14 residues in the CDR3. Germline CDR1 MNHEY, CDR2 SVGEGT. This CDR3 reads CASSYRLATNIQYF. In DNA form, the CDR3 reads TGTGCCAGCAGTTACCGACTAGCGACCAACATTCAGTACTTC.

The CDR3 DNA sequence: TGTGCCAGCAGCCTCCGGGTCGCGAACACCGGGGAGCTGTTTTTT. Its protein is CASSLRVANTGELFF. The J gene is TRBJ2-2, the V gene TRBV7-9; no clear D gene. Between the trimmed V and J ends, which lost 5 bases and 0 bases, there was a span of 10 bases. CDR3 length: 15 residues. CDR1 SEHNR and CDR2 FQNEAQ come from the germline V gene (reference sequence). Full variable domain (missing parts from reference TRBV7-9 and TRBJ2-2): DTGVSQNPRHKITKRGQNVTFRCDPISEHNRLYWYRQTLGQGPEFLTYFQNEAQLEKSRLLSDRFSAERPKGSFSTLEIQRTEQGDSAMYLCASSLRVANTGELFFGEGSRLTVL.

This clonotype has only a few counts. The chain links TRBV7-2 to TRBJ2-1; either TRBD1 or TRBD2 may supply D (5 bases each). The germline V gene encodes CDR1 SGHTA and CDR2 FQGNSA. The CDR3 sequence is 15 residues long. V shed 0 bases and J shed 4 bases, with 10 bases lying between them. The CDR3 sequence: CASSLAVGRYNEQFF. CDR3 nucleotides: TGTGCCAGCAGCTTAGCGGTGGGACGGTACAATGAGCAGTTCTTC.

This clonotype has more than one count but fewer than ten. V is TRBV5-6 and J is TRBJ2-1; 8 nucleotides line up with TRBD1. The J call may be in error: the DNA end matches TRBJ2-7 better. In germline, CDR1 is SGHDT, CDR2 YYEEEE. The CDR3 is 16 residues long. CDR3 nucleotide sequence: TGTGCCAGCAGCTTGGGTTCCGGACAGGGCTCCTACGAGCAGTACTTC. This gives the protein CASSLGSGQGSYEQYF.

CDR3: CSAVGRDRDHEQYF. The CDR3 DNA reads as TGCAGTGCTGTCGGCCGGGACAGGGACCACGAGCAGTACTTC. The chain employs TRBV20-1 and TRBJ2-7; 9 nucleotides match TRBD1. The germline CDR1 and CDR2 sequences are DFQATT and SNEGSKA (reference sequence). J was trimmed by 5 bases and V by 5 bases; bases with no gene match: 10. This CDR3 has 14 residues.

This clonotype came up a few times. The chain carries TRBV7-3 and TRBJ2-4; D unclear. The CDR3 totals 17 residues. Trimming shortened V by 1 base and J by 8 bases, and 21 bases separated the two germline ends. Germline V gene lookup returns CDR1 SGHTA and CDR2 FQGTGA. In DNA form, the CDR3 reads TGTGCCAGCAGCTTAAAAGTGGTCGCCAATAAGATAGACATTCAGTACTTC. This sequence encodes CASSLKVVANKIDIQYF.

This clonotype showed up just a few times. The DNA of the CDR3 is TGTGCCAGCAGCTTTCGGGGGCCCAACGAGCAGTACTTC. This sequence encodes CASSFRGPNEQYF. The chain has TRBV6-2 or TRBV6-3 and TRBJ2-5, with D perhaps given as TRBD1 or TRBD2 (6 bases each). Judging by the DNA end, TRBJ2-7 fits better; the J call may be wrong. CDR1 is MNHEY and CDR2 is SVGEGT in the germline V gene. The CDR3 is made up of 13 amino acids.

This clonotype was counted a few times. The chain combines TRBV7-2 with TRBJ2-1; TRBD2 matches at 8 bases. The CDR3 covers 16 residues. Germline loops: CDR1 SGHTA, CDR2 FQGNSA. Trimming took 5 bases from V and 0 from J; bases not matched to a gene: 6. In DNA, the CDR3 is TGTGCCAGCAGCCGTCCAAGCGGGAGCTCCTACAATGAGCAGTTCTTC. This encodes CASSRPSGSSYNEQFF. The complete variable domain, with remaining parts taken from reference TRBV7-2 and TRBJ2-1, reads GAGVSQSPSNKVTEKGKDVELRCDPISGHTALYWYRQSLGQGLEFLIYFQGNSAPDKSGLPSDRFSAERTGGSVSTLTIQRTQQEDSAVYLCASSRPSGSSYNEQFFGPGTRLTVL.